These T cell receptor beta chains were read from a single sample in a study of PD-L1 blockade in urothelial cancer. Profiling relied on immunoSEQ multiplex PCR, and the TCRdb table lists in-frame clones only, not all of them. There are 75,000 to 100,000 clones in the sample; over 65% occur only once, and approximately 8.4% lies in the top ten. The sequences come from PBMCs, collected around atezolizumab (anti-PD-L1) treatment. The source of these receptors is a man in his 70s with urothelial cancer. CDR3s include the opening cysteine and the closing phenylalanine or tryptophan. The order of the fields is D gene, clone size, V gene, J gene, CDR3 DNA, CDR3 protein. A D gene is named only where the DNA matches it firmly. The size entry is marked missing in some rows and otherwise reads once, few, many or a size class.

NA	few	TRBV6-1	TRBJ2-7	TGTGCCAGCAGAGAGGGGGGGTTCGAGGGCGAGCAGTACTTC	CASREGGFEGEQYF
NA	NA	TRBV2	TRBJ2-5	TGTGCCAGTACCTTAGGGACATACCAAGAGACCCAGTACTTC	CASTLGTYQETQYF
NA	few	TRBV5-4	TRBJ2-7	TGTGCCAGCAGCTTGGGTTCAGCGGAAGAGCAGTACTTC	CASSLGSAEEQYF
TRBD1	NA	TRBV7-8	TRBJ2-7	TGTGCCAGCAGCTTACGGGGAGTAGGAATGACACAGGGGGCCCTAAACGAGCAGTACTTC	CASSLRGVGMTQGALNEQYF
NA	NA	TRBV11-2	TRBJ1-2	TGTGCCAGCAGCTTAGCCACAACAAATGGCTACACCTTC	CASSLATTNGYTF
TRBD1	NA	TRBV19	TRBJ1-3	TGTGCCAGTACCATAGGTGACAGGGGGTCTGGAAACACCATATATTTT	CASTIGDRGSGNTIYF
TRBD2	NA	TRBV11-2	TRBJ2-1	TGTGCCAGCAGCCCCAGGACTAGCGGGAGTTACAATGAGCAGTTCTTC	CASSPRTSGSYNEQFF
TRBD1	NA	TRBV4-1	TRBJ1-2	TGCGCCAGCAGCCAGACGACTACAGGGGTTTACTATGGCTACACCTTC	CASSQTTTGVYYGYTF
NA	NA	TRBV28	TRBJ2-6	TGTGCCAGCAGTTTAAGTGGTCCGAGCTCTGGGGCCAACGTCCTGACTTTC	CASSLSGPSSGANVLTF
NA	NA	TRBV6-6	TRBJ1-5	TGTGCCAGCAGTTACTCGAGTTCCCTCGATCAGCCCCAGCATTTT	CASSYSSSLDQPQHF
NA	NA	TRBV7-3	TRBJ1-1	TGTGCCAGCAGCTTAAATGGTCCAGGGACAAACACTGAAGCTTTCTTT	CASSLNGPGTNTEAFF
NA	NA	TRBV18	TRBJ2-5	TGTGCCAGCTCACCAGTTCGTAGGGACACCCAAGAGACCCAGTACTTC	CASSPVRRDTQETQYF
TRBD1	NA	TRBV30	TRBJ1-1	TGTGCCTGGAGTGTAGGGGGGGCCCCGGGGACAGGGGAGAACACTGAAGCTTTCTTT	CAWSVGGAPGTGENTEAFF
TRBD2	once	TRBV14	TRBJ2-5	TGTGCCAGCAGCCAAGATAAACCAGCGGGAGTAGGAGAGACCCAGTACTTC	CASSQDKPAGVGETQYF
NA	once	TRBV9	TRBJ2-4	TGTGCCAGCAGCGTAGACGGGGGAGGCAAAAACATTCAGTACTTC	CASSVDGGGKNIQYF
TRBD2	NA	TRBV10-2	TRBJ2-1	TGCGCCAGCAGTCGGACTAGCGGGGGCTACAATGAGCAGTTCTTC	CASSRTSGGYNEQFF
TRBD1	once	TRBV25-1	TRBJ1-4	TGTGCCAGCGGAGGGACAGGGGTGGGGAAACTGTTTTTT	CASGGTGVGKLFF
NA	NA	TRBV9	TRBJ1-3	TGTGCCAGCAGCGTCGGCAGGGACTATGGAAACACCATATATTTT	CASSVGRDYGNTIYF
NA	NA	TRBV4-2	TRBJ1-5	TGTGCCAGCAGCCAAGATCCGACAGAGGCCAATCAGCCCCAGCATTTT	CASSQDPTEANQPQHF
TRBD1	NA	TRBV15	TRBJ1-1	TGTGCCACCAGCTCCCGGGACAGGCCGAACACTGAAGCTTTCTTT	CATSSRDRPNTEAFF
NA	NA	TRBV5-1	TRBJ2-2	TGCGCCAGCAGCTTGTCCAGGGAGGCGACCGGGGAGCTGTTTTTT	CASSLSREATGELFF
TRBD2	NA	TRBV5-1	TRBJ2-1	TGCGCCAGCAGCCTCGGGCGGGAGGGTCTATCCTACAATGAGCAGTTCTTC	CASSLGREGLSYNEQFF
NA	once	TRBV7-2	TRBJ2-1	TGTGCCAGCAGCTTACGGGGACTTGACTACAATGAGCAGTTCTTC	CASSLRGLDYNEQFF
NA	NA	TRBV7-3	TRBJ2-5	TGTGCCAGCAGCCCTAGCCCACAAGAGACCCAGTACTTC	CASSPSPQETQYF
TRBD2	once	TRBV7-6	TRBJ2-5	TGTGCCAGCAGCCCTAGACTAGCTCGTGCGGAGACCCAGTACTTC	CASSPRLARAETQYF
NA	NA	TRBV10-3	TRBJ2-7	TGTGCCATCAGTGCTAACTCAGGAAATCTCGAGCAGTACTTC	CAISANSGNLEQYF
NA	NA	TRBV11-2	TRBJ1-6	TGTGCCAGCAGCTCGGACAGCCGTTCACCCCTCCACTTT	CASSSDSRSPLHF
TRBD1	once	TRBV11-1	TRBJ1-1	TGTGCCAGCAGCTCAAGGGACAGGGGTAAGAACACTGAAGCTTTCTTT	CASSSRDRGKNTEAFF
NA	NA	TRBV21-1	TRBJ1-1	TGTGCCAGCGCCGGGGAAGGGCACACTGAAGCTTTCTTT	CASAGEGHTEAFF
NA	few	TRBV6-5	TRBJ1-1	TGTGCCAGCAGTTACTCCACAACGGGAGTAGCTTTCTTT	CASSYSTTGVAFF
TRBD1	NA	TRBV10-3	TRBJ2-7	TGTGCCATCAGTGGACAGGGTTTCTATTACGAGCAGTACTTC	CAISGQGFYYEQYF
NA	NA	TRBV5-1	TRBJ1-4	TGCGCCAGCAGCAACATCGGGAGTAATGAAAAACTGTTTTTT	CASSNIGSNEKLFF
NA	NA	TRBV7-2	TRBJ2-7	TGTGCCAGCAGCTTAGGCGGGAACTACGAGCAGTACTTC	CASSLGGNYEQYF
TRBD1	NA	TRBV9	TRBJ1-2	TGTGCCAGCAGCCCAAGGACAGGTGACTATGGCTACACCTTC	CASSPRTGDYGYTF
NA	NA	TRBV5-1	TRBJ1-4	TGCGCCAGCAGCTTGGGACAGACGAATGAAAAACTGTTTTTT	CASSLGQTNEKLFF